This record looks at one T cell receptor beta chain sequence and its context. Its antigen is not identified. This specimen comes from a study of human T cells and chemical hapten exposure. This CDR3 spans 12 amino acids. Germline V gene sequence: CDR1 SQVTM, CDR2 ANQGSEA. Deletions cut 4 bases from V and 1 base from J, with 4 bases between. The library put unique molecular identifiers onto individual cDNA molecules. TCRdb used MiXCR to reprocess the RACE reads, holding one entry per CDR3 protein. The sample yields roughly 380,000 distinct CDR3 sequences, 5% to 6.5% seen once. Overall study findings and caveats: Expanded TCRs showed more large CDR3 clusters than pre-sensitization or healthy control sets. There was a positive correlation between PT1 expanded TCR counts and patch test score.

Time point denoted: pre-sensitization, week 0. The sample's treatment: therapeutic diphenylcyclopropenone sensitization with weekly scalp DPC. The sequenced sample was whole blood, obtained in connection with sensitization to the hapten diphenylcyclopropenone (DPC). This clonotype was obtained from a woman aged 45 to 65 with alopecia areata. Some clones in this sample may be carry-over from other donors' samples. The chain joins TRBV29-1 to TRBJ2-2; no reliable D call. CDR3 sequence (DNA): TGCAGCGTTGTCGGGAACACCGGGGAGCTGTTTTTT. Its protein is CSVVGNTGELFF.